The rows below give T cell receptor beta chains drawn from one sample of a study of regulatory T cells in long-lasting Graves disease. A single record per CDR3 protein comes from TCRdb applying MiXCR to the multiplex PCR reads. The sample includes about 530,000 distinct CDR3 sequences, 16% seen only once; the top ten take 20% to 25%. A further study also used this sample, focusing on T cells in Graves' hyperthyroidism and ophthalmopathy.

The specimen was peripheral blood mononuclear cells (PBMCs), collected at new diagnosis, from a patient treated with antithyroid drugs. The receptors come from a middle-aged woman with Graves disease. CDR3s include the opening cysteine and the closing phenylalanine or tryptophan. A D gene is named only where the DNA matches it firmly. Clone size appears in some rows only: once, few, many, or a class for an expanded clone.

V,J,size,D,CDR3,DNA
TRBV2,TRBJ2-7,NA,TRBD1,CASRPHRQGLTYEQYF,TGTGCCAGCAGGCCTCACAGACAGGGCTTAACCTACGAGCAGTACTTC
TRBV7-6,TRBJ2-1,NA,NA,CASSLSVHSYNEQFF,TGTGCCAGCAGCTTGTCCGTTCACTCCTACAATGAGCAGTTCTTC
TRBV12-3/TRBV12-4,TRBJ1-2,few,NA,CASSFPGAYGYTF,TGTGCCAGCAGTTTTCCAGGGGCATATGGCTACACCTTC
TRBV24-1,TRBJ2-1,few,NA,CATSRESVYNEQFF,TGTGCCACCAGCAGGGAGTCGGTCTACAATGAGCAGTTCTTC
TRBV27,TRBJ2-3,NA,TRBD2,CASSPGTSWGTDTQYF,TGTGCCAGCAGTCCAGGGACTAGTTGGGGCACAGATACGCAGTATTTT
TRBV5-1,TRBJ2-1,many,TRBD2,CASSLYGGNEQFF,TGCGCCAGCAGCTTGTACGGGGGGAATGAGCAGTTCTTC
TRBV12-3/TRBV12-4,TRBJ2-4,NA,NA,CASSSSKNTQYF,TGTGCCAGCAGCAGCTCCAAAAACACTCAGTACTTC
TRBV2,TRBJ2-7,many,NA,CASSESWADYEQYF,TGTGCCAGCAGTGAATCTTGGGCCGACTACGAGCAGTACTTC
TRBV4-1,TRBJ2-1,many,NA,CASSQEDGEQFF,TGTGCCAGCAGCCAAGAGGATGGTGAGCAGTTCTTC
TRBV10-2,TRBJ1-2,NA,NA,CANSDSSGYTF,TGCGCCAACAGTGACTCGAGCGGCTACACCTTC
TRBV19,TRBJ1-5,NA,NA,CATREGPNSNQPQHF,TGTGCAACTAGGGAGGGACCAAATAGCAATCAGCCCCAGCATTTT
TRBV28,TRBJ1-6,many,TRBD1,CASSPPLGQEGRNSPLHF,TGTGCCAGCAGTCCACCTTTGGGACAGGAGGGAAGAAATTCACCCCTCCACTTT
TRBV5-6,TRBJ1-2,many,NA,CASSRGLGTNGYTF,TGTGCCAGCAGTCGGGGGTTGGGCACGAATGGCTACACCTTC
TRBV2,TRBJ1-6,many,TRBD1,CASSDRTGVSPLHF,TGTGCCAGCAGTGACAGGACAGGGGTATCACCCCTCCACTTT
TRBV2,TRBJ1-5,few,NA,CASSVFYEVQPQHF,TGTGCCAGCAGTGTTTTCTACGAGGTCCAGCCCCAGCATTTT
TRBV5-6,TRBJ1-1,NA,NA,CASFSESPLDTEAFF,TGTGCCAGTTTTTCGGAGAGTCCATTGGACACTGAAGCTTTCTTT
TRBV29-1,TRBJ2-2,NA,NA,CSVDVQTNTGELFF,TGCAGCGTTGATGTTCAGACGAACACCGGGGAGCTGTTTTTT
TRBV28,TRBJ2-7,many,NA,CASSLAGSIWDEQYF,TGTGCCAGCAGTTTAGCAGGGAGTATCTGGGACGAGCAGTACTTC
TRBV18,TRBJ2-1,many,NA,CASSSRGSDEQFF,TGTGCCAGCTCATCCAGGGGTAGTGATGAGCAGTTCTTC
TRBV5-1,TRBJ1-1,NA,NA,CASSSGRVNTEAFF,TGCGCCAGCAGCTCGGGACGGGTGAACACTGAAGCTTTCTTT
TRBV6-2/TRBV6-3,TRBJ1-2,NA,TRBD1,CASSYTGTAHSNYGYTF,TGTGCCAGCAGTTATACCGGGACAGCGCATTCTAACTATGGCTACACCTTC
TRBV3-1,TRBJ1-2,many,NA,CASSQGSPYGYTF,TGTGCCAGCAGCCAAGGAAGCCCCTATGGCTACACCTTC
TRBV28,TRBJ1-1,many,NA,CATATNTEAFF,TGTGCCACTGCCACGAACACTGAAGCTTTCTTT
TRBV5-1,TRBJ1-2,few,NA,CASSLPGGNGYTF,TGCGCCAGCAGCTTACCCGGGGGGAATGGCTACACCTTC
TRBV6-1,TRBJ1-1,many,NA,CASIGLNTEAFF,TGTGCCTCAATAGGCCTAAACACTGAAGCTTTCTTT
TRBV20-1,TRBJ1-4,NA,TRBD1,CSASHGQGREKLFF,TGCAGTGCCAGCCACGGACAGGGGAGGGAAAAACTGTTTTTT